These 8 T cell receptor beta chains were all obtained from the same sample, sequenced in a study of response to subunit inactivated influenza vaccine. TCRdb re-called the RT-PCR reads with MiXCR, one entry per CDR3 protein. The sample comprises roughly 650,000 distinct CDR3 sequences, 14% of which are singletons, and about 7.6% rests with the top ten. The sequenced sample was PBMCs from blood, obtained about 14 days before vaccination. The source of these receptors is a man aged 45-65 years who received an inactivated influenza vaccine.

J is TRBJ1-1 and V is TRBV29-1; no reliable D call. The germline gives CDR1 SQVTM, CDR2 ANQGSEA. The CDR3 is made up of 12 amino acids. The V and J ends lost 4 bases and 4 bases respectively, with 10 bases between them. This CDR3 is CSVVDWATEAFF. The DNA of the CDR3 is TGCAGCGTTGTAGACTGGGCCACTGAAGCTTTCTTT.

V is TRBV9 and J is TRBJ2-7; 15 bases fit TRBD2. The CDR3 loop spans 16 amino acids. V was pared by 3 bases and J by 1 base, with 2 bases of the junction left unmatched. Germline V gene lookup returns CDR1 SGDLS and CDR2 YYNGEE. DNA for the CDR3: TGTGCCAGCAGCGCCGGGACTAGCGGGAGGTCCTACGAGCAGTACTTC. Residues: CASSAGTSGRSYEQYF.

CDR3 sequence (DNA): TGCAGCGTTGGGAAGACTAGCGGGCAGACCCAGTACTTC. Encoded protein: CSVGKTSGQTQYF. This rearrangement joins TRBV29-1 to TRBJ2-5; 10 bases map to TRBD2. This CDR3 comprises 13 residues. CDR1 SQVTM and CDR2 ANQGSEA come from the germline V gene. V was clipped by 4 bases and J by 6 bases; unmatched bases: 5. Drawing the rest from reference TRBV29-1 and TRBJ2-5, the complete variable domain is SAVISQKPSRDICQRGTSLTIQCQVDSQVTMMFWYRQQPGQSLTLIATANQGSEATYESGFVIDKFPISRPNLTFSTLTVSNMSPEDSSIYLCSVGKTSGQTQYFGPGTRLLVL.

This clonotype was picked up a small number of times. The rearrangement joins TRBV12-3 or TRBV12-4 to TRBJ2-2; D ambiguous. V was pared by 7 bases and J by 1 base, with 10 bases between. The CDR3 extends over 14 amino acids. The CDR3 DNA reads TGTGCCAGCACCCCCGAGCGGAACACCGGGGAGCTGTTTTTT. Translation: CASTPERNTGELFF.

The sample holds a few counts of this clonotype. The junction does not match germline at one end; this may be a read error. The chain joins TRBV4-2 to TRBJ2-1; D remains unclear. The CDR3 totals 12 residues. Germline assignment: CDR1 LGHNA and CDR2 YNFKEQ. The CDR3 DNA reads TGTGCCAGCAGCCAACTCTACACTGAGCAGTTCTTC. This codes for CASSQLYTEQFF.

J is TRBJ2-3 and V is TRBV20-1; 9 bases match TRBD2. Germline CDR1 reads DFQATT; CDR2 reads SNEGSKA (reference sequence). V was clipped by 0 bases and J by 2 bases; unmatched bases: 6. This CDR3 spans 16 amino acids. For the CDR3, the DNA is TGCAGTGCTAGAGATCCTAGACTAGCGGTCACAGATACGCAGTATTTT. As protein: CSARDPRLAVTDTQYF.

This clonotype was counted only a few times. The chain recombines TRBV15 with TRBJ1-5; D is unresolved. Trimming pared 2 bases from V and 4 bases from J, leaving 6 bases between. This CDR3 is 13 amino acids long. The V gene's germline CDR1 is LNHNV and CDR2 YYDKDF (reference sequence). CDR3 in amino acids: CATSRKINQPQHF. As DNA, the CDR3 is TGTGCCACCAGCAGAAAAATAAATCAGCCCCAGCATTTT. Drawing the rest from reference TRBV15 and TRBJ1-5, the complete variable domain is DAMVIQNPRYQVTQFGKPVTLSCSQTLNHNVMYWYQQKSSQAPKLLFHYYDKDFNNEADTPDNFQSRRPNTSFCFLDIRSPGLGDTAMYLCATSRKINQPQHFGDGTRLSIL.

This clonotype was seen many times. The rearrangement links TRBV12-3 or TRBV12-4 to TRBJ2-3; no reliable D call. This CDR3 is built from 11 residues. With 6 bases removed from V and 3 bases from J, the gap between germline ends came to 4 bases. The CDR3 nucleotides read TGTGCCAGCAGCTTAACAGATACGCAGTATTTT. It is translated as CASSLTDTQYF.